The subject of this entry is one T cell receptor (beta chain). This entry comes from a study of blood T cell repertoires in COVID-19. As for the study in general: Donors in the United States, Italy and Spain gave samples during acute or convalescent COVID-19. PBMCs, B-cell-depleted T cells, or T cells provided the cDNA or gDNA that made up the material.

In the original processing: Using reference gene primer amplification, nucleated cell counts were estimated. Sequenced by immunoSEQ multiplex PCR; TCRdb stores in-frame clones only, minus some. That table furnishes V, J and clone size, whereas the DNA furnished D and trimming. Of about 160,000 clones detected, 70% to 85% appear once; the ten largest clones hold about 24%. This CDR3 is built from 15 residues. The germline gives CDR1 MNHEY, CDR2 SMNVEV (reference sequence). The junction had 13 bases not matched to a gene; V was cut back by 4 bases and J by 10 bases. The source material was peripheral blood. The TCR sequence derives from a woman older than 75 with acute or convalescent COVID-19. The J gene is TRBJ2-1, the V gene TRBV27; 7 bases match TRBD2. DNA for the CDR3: TGTGCCAGCAGTTCAAAAAGCGGGATCGGTGGGGAGCAGTTCTTC. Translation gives CASSSKSGIGGEQFF.